Below are 5 T cell receptor beta chains sequenced from a single sample in a study of cytomegalovirus exposure and HLA in healthy donors. PCR involved 60 Vbeta and 13 Jbeta primers. Repertoires were generated with immunoSEQ multiplex PCR, while TCRdb's copy carries only in-frame clones and drops some. Of around 240,000 clones detected, roughly 87% appear once; the ten largest clones hold 5% to 6.5%. What was sequenced was PBMCs. These receptors all stem from a woman between 40 and 55 years old in good health and CMV-seropositive.

This clone came up a few times. The chain couples TRBV4-2 to TRBJ1-1; D is ambiguous. This CDR3 is 13 amino acids long. In germline, CDR1 is LGHNA, CDR2 YNFKEQ. The V end lost 7 bases, the J end lost 6 bases, and 15 bases lay between the germline ends. CDR3 DNA sequence: TGTGCCAGCACTCCCAGAGGGCGACCTGAAGCTTTCTTT. Protein sequence: CASTPRGRPEAFF.

V usage is TRBV6-1 and J usage is TRBJ2-1, with D perhaps TRBD1 (5 bases). V dropped 5 bases and J dropped 11 bases, with 13 bases sitting between them. The CDR3 is 12 amino acids. Germline lookup yields CDR1 MNHNS and CDR2 SASEGT. The CDR3 DNA is TGTGCCAGCAGTCAACGGCAGGGCAAGCAGTTCTTC. This encodes CASSQRQGKQFF.

This chain joins TRBV2 and TRBJ2-2, with TRBD2 as a possible D gene (7 bases). Per germline, CDR1 SNHLY and CDR2 FYNNEI. Trimming took 7 bases from V and 6 from J, leaving 24 bases between them. This CDR3 contains 17 residues. In DNA form, the CDR3 reads TGTGCCAGCACCTCCCCCAAGGGGGGGCTAAGTTCCGGGGAGCTGTTTTTT. Translating gives CASTSPKGGLSSGELFF.

In this sample, this clone turned up a few times. The V call is TRBV7-8, the J call TRBJ1-6; TRBD1 aligns across 7 bases. The germline CDR1 and CDR2 sequences are SGHVS and FQNEAQ. This CDR3 spans 13 amino acids. The V gene end was trimmed by 5 bases and the J gene end by 10 bases; junction bases not matched to a gene: 5. The CDR3 reads CASSTRQGSPLHF. The CDR3 DNA sequence: TGTGCCAGCAGCACCAGACAGGGATCACCCCTCCACTTT.

The chain uses TRBV28 and TRBJ1-2; D may be TRBD1 (6 bases). The CDR3 contains 13 residues. V dropped 4 bases and J dropped 4 bases, with 10 bases sitting between them. Germline-derived CDR1 and CDR2 are MDHEN and SYDVKM. CDR3 in DNA: TGTGCCAGCAGTTCACAGGGATTCTATGGCTACACCTTC. Protein product: CASSSQGFYGYTF.